This note documents a single T cell receptor (beta chain) sequence. These data originate in a study of cytomegalovirus exposure and HLA in healthy donors. With 60 Vbeta and 13 Jbeta primers, the PCR was carried out. Profiled with immunoSEQ multiplex PCR; TCRdb holds only in-frame clones, not every one. The table includes about 190,000 clones, approximately 87% detected once. V lost 3 bases to trimming and J lost 2 bases; unmatched junction nucleotides: 6. The CDR3 is 15 residues long. Germline assignment: CDR1 KGHSH and CDR2 LQKENI. The sample comprised PBMCs. V and J are TRBV18 and TRBJ1-1, with 7 bases aligning to TRBD1. This TCR came from a man aged 30 to 45 in good health and CMV-seronegative. CDR3: CASSPTTGANTEAFF. DNA of the CDR3: TGTGCCAGCTCACCGACCACAGGGGCAAACACTGAAGCTTTCTTT.